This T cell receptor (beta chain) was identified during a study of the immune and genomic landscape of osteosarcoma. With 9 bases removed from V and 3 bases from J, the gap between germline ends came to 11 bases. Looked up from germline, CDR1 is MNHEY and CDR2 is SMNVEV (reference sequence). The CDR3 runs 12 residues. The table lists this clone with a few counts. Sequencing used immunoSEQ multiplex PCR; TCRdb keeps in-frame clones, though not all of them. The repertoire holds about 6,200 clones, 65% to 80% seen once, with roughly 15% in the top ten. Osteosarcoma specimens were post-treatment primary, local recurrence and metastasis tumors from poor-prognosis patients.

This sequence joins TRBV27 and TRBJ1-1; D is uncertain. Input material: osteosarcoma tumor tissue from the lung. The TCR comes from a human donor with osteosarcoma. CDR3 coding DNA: TGTGCCAGTCGAGCTACCTACACTGAAGCTTTCTTT. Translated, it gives CASRATYTEAFF.